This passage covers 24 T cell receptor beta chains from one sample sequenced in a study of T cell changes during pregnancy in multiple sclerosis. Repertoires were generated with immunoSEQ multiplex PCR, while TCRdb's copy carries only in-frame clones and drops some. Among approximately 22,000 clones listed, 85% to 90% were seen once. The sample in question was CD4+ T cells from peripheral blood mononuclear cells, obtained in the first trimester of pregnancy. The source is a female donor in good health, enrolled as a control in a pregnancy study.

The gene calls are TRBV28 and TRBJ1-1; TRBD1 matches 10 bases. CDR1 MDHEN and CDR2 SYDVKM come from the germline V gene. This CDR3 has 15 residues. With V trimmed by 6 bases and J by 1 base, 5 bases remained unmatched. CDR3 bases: TGTGCCAGCAGCGGCGGGGACAGGGGGAACACTGAAGCTTTCTTT. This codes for CASSGGDRGNTEAFF.

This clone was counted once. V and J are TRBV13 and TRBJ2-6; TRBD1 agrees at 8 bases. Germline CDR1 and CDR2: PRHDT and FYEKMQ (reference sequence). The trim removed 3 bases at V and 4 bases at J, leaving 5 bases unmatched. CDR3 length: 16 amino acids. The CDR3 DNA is TGTGCCAGCAGCTTCCAGGGGGCACCCGGGGCCAACGTCCTGACTTTC. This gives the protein CASSFQGAPGANVLTF.

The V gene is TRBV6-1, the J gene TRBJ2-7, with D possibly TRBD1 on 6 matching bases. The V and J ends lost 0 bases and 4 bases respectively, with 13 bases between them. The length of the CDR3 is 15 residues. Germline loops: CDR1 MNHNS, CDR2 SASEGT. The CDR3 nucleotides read TGTGCCAGCAGTGAAGCCTGGGACACTGTGTACGAGCAGTACTTC. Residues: CASSEAWDTVYEQYF.

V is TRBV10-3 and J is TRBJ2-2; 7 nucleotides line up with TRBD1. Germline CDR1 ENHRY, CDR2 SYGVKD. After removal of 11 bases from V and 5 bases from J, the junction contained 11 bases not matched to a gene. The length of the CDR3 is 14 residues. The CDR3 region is CASEKGQSTGELFF. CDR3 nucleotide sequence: TGTGCCTCCGAAAAGGGACAGTCAACCGGGGAGCTGTTTTTT.

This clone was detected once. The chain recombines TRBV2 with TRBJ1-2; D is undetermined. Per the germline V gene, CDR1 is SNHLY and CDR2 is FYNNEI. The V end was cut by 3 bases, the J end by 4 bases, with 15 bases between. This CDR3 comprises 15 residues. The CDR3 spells CASSEWQAVSYGYTF. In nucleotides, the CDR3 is TGTGCCAGCAGTGAGTGGCAGGCTGTTAGCTATGGCTACACCTTC.

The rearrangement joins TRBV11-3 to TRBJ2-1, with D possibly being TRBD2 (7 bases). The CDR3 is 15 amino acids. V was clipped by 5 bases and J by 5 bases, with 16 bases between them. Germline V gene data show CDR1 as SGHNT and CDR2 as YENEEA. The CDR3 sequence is CASSPLAGANNEQFF. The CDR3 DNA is TGTGCCAGCAGCCCGCTCGCGGGGGCAAACAATGAGCAGTTCTTC.

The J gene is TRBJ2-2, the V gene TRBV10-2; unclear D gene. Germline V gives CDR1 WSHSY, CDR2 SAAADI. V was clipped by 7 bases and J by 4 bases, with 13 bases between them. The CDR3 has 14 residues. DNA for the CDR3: TGCGCCAGCATTGCCCCGGGTGGCACCGGGGAGCTGTTTTTT. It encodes CASIAPGGTGELFF.

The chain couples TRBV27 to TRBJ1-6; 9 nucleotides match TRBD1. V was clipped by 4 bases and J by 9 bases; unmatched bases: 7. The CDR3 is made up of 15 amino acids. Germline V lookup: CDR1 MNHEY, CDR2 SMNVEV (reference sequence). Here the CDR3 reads CASSSHRDRVSPLHF. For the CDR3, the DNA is TGTGCCAGCAGTTCGCACCGGGACAGGGTTTCACCCCTCCACTTT.

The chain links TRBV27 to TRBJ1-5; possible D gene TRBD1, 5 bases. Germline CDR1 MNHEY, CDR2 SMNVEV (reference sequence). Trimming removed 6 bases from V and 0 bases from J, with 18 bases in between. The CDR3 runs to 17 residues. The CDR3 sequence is CASRLRWTPYSNQPQHF. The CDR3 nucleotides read TGTGCCAGCAGGCTAAGGTGGACACCATATAGCAATCAGCCCCAGCATTTT.

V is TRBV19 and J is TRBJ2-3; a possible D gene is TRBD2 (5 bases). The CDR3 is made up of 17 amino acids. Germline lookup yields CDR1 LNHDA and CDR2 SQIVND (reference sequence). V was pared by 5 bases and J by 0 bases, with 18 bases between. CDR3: CASSWRWVAKSTDTQYF. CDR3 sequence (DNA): TGTGCCAGTAGTTGGAGGTGGGTAGCGAAGAGCACAGATACGCAGTATTTT.

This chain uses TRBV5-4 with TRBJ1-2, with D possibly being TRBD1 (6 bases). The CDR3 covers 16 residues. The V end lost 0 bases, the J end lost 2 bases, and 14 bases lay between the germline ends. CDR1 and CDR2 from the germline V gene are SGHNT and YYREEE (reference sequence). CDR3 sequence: CASSLGGTGINYGYTF. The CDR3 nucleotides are TGTGCCAGCAGCTTGGGAGGTACAGGGATAAACTATGGCTACACCTTC.

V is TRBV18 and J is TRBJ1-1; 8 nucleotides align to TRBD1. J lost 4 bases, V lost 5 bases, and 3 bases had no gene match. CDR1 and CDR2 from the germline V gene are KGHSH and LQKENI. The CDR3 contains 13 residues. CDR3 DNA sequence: TGTGCCAGCTCAGCGCAGGGGGCCACTGAAGCTTTCTTT. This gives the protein CASSAQGATEAFF.

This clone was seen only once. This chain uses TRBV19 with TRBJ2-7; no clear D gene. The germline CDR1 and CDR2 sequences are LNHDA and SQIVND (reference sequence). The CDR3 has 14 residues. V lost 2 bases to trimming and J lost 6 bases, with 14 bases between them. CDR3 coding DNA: TGTGCCAGTAGTATAAAGGTGTTGGGCCCCGAGCAGTACTTC. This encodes CASSIKVLGPEQYF.

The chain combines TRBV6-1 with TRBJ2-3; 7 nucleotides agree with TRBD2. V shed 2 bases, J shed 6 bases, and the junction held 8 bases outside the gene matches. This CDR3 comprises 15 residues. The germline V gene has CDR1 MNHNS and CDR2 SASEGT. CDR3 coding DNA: TGTGCCAGCAGTGAACTGTGGGGGGGAGGGGATACGCAGTATTTT. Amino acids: CASSELWGGGDTQYF.

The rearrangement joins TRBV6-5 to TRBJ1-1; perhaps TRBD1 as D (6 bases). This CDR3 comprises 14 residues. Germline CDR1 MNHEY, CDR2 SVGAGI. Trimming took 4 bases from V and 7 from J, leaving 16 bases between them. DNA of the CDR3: TGTGCCAGCAGTTTCAAACAGGGCCTGAATGAAGCTTTCTTT. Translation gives CASSFKQGLNEAFF.

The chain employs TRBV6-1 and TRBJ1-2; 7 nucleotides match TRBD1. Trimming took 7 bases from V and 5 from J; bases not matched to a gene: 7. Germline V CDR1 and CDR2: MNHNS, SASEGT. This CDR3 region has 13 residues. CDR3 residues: CASNLNRGYGYTF. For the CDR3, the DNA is TGTGCCAGCAACCTAAACAGGGGATATGGCTACACCTTC.

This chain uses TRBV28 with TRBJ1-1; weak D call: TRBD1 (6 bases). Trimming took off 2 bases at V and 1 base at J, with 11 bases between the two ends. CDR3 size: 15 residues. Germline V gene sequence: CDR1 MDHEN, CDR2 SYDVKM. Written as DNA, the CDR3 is TGTGCCAGCAGTTTACCGGGACAACAGAACACTGAAGCTTTCTTT. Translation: CASSLPGQQNTEAFF. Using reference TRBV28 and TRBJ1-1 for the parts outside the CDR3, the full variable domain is DVKVTQSSRYLVKRTGEKVFLECVQDMDHENMFWYRQDPGLGLRLIYFSYDVKMKEKGDIPEGYSVSREKKERFSLILESASTNQTSMYLCASSLPGQQNTEAFFGQGTRLTVV.

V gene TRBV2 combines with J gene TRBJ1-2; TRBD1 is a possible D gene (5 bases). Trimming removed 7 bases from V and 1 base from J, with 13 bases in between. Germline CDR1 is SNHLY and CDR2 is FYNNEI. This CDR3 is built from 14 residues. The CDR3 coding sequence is TGTGCCAGCACCGAGACAGCTTATAACTATGGCTACACCTTC. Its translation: CASTETAYNYGYTF.

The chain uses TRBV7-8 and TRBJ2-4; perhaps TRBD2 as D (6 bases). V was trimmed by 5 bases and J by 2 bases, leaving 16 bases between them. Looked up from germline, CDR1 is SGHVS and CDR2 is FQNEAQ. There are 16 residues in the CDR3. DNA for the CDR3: TGTGCCAGCAGCCCGGGTTGGAGGGACCCCAAAAACATTCAGTACTTC. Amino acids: CASSPGWRDPKNIQYF.

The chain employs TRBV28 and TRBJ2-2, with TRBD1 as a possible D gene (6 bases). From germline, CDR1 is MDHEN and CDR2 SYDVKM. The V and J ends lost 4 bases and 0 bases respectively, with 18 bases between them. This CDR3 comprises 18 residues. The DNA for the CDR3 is TGTGCCAGCAGTTCCTTTTACCCGGACAGTTCGAACACCGGGGAGCTGTTTTTT. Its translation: CASSSFYPDSSNTGELFF.

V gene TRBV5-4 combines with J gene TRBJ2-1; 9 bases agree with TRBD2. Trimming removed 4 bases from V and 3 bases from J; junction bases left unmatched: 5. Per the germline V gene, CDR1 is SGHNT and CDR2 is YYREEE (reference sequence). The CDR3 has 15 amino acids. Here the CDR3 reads CASSQTSGHYNEQFF. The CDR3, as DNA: TGTGCCAGCAGCCAGACTAGCGGACACTACAATGAGCAGTTCTTC. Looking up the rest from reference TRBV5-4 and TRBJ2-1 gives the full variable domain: ETGVTQSPTHLIKTRGQQVTLRCSSQSGHNTVSWYQQALGQGPQFIFQYYREEENGRGNFPPRFSGLQFPNYSSELNVNALELDDSALYLCASSQTSGHYNEQFFGPGTRLTVL.

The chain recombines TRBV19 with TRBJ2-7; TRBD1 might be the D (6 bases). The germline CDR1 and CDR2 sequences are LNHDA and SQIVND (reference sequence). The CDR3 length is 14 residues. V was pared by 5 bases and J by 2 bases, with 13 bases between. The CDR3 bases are TGTGCCAGTAGTCCCCGAGCAGGGGCCTACGAGCAGTACTTC. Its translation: CASSPRAGAYEQYF. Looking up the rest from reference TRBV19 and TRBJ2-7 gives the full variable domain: DGGITQSPKYLFRKEGQNVTLSCEQNLNHDAMYWYRQDPGQGLRLIYYSQIVNDFQKGDIAEGYSVSREKKESFPLTVTSAQKNPTAFYLCASSPRAGAYEQYFGPGTRLTVT.

The CDR3 loop reads CASSARILARREDTQYF. Here the CDR3 DNA reads TGTGCCAGCAGCGCCAGGATACTAGCGAGAAGAGAAGATACGCAGTATTTT. The V gene is TRBV9, the J gene TRBJ2-3, with 7 positions matching TRBD2. This CDR3 has 17 residues. Germline V gives CDR1 SGDLS, CDR2 YYNGEE. V lost 3 bases and J lost 5; bases outside the gene matches: 15. Complete variable domain (other parts from reference TRBV9 and TRBJ2-3): DSGVTQTPKHLITATGQRVTLRCSPRSGDLSVYWYQQSLDQGLQFLIQYYNGEERAKGNILERFSAQQFPDLHSELNLSSLELGDSALYFCASSARILARREDTQYFGPGTRLTVL.

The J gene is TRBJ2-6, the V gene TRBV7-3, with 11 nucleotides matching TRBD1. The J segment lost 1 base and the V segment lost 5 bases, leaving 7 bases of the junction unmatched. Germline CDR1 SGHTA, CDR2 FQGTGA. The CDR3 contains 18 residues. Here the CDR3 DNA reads TGTGCCAGCAGCCAACATGGACAGGGGGCGTCTGGGGCCAACGTCCTGACTTTC. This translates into CASSQHGQGASGANVLTF.